These 25 T cell receptor beta chains originate from one sample sequenced in a study of Ad26.COV2.S vaccination and SARS-CoV-2 variants. Stated treatment: over 15 received Ad26.COV2.S at low or high dose, single or two shots; about five received placebo; per-sample allocation not given. It was on day 63 after the first vaccine or placebo injection that samples were taken. TCRdb's table, derived via immunoSEQ multiplex PCR, lists solely in-frame clones and lacks some. The top ten clones hold approximately 1.9% of a sample with almost 400,000 clones, 89% of them seen once. Material: peripheral blood, obtained in a trial of Ad26.COV2.S vaccine versus placebo. The receptors were sampled from a person between 18 and 65 years old who received the Ad26.COV2.S COVID-19 vaccine or a placebo.

The J gene is TRBJ1-4, the V gene TRBV30; D might be TRBD1 (6 bases). The ends were cut back, 1 base at V and 6 bases at J, with 18 bases in the middle. The length of the CDR3 is 16 residues. The germline gives CDR1 GTSNPN, CDR2 SVGIG (reference sequence). The CDR3 coding sequence is TGTGCCTGGAGTGGAGTATCGGCGGGACATCATGAAAAACTGTTTTTT. Its protein product is CAWSGVSAGHHEKLFF.

V is TRBV9 and J is TRBJ2-2; 9 bases match TRBD1. Germline V CDR1 and CDR2: SGDLS, YYNGEE. J lost 7 bases, V lost 4 bases, and 2 bases had no gene match. CDR3 length: 13 amino acids. CDR3 amino acids: CASSWTGDGELFF. CDR3 sequence (DNA): TGTGCCAGCAGCTGGACAGGGGACGGGGAGCTGTTTTTT.

J is TRBJ1-2 and V is TRBV4-3; D perhaps matches TRBD1 (5 bases). Per the germline V gene, CDR1 is LGHNA and CDR2 is YSLEER. CDR3 size: 17 residues. The V end lost 1 base, the J end lost 0 bases, and 15 bases lay between the germline ends. DNA for the CDR3: TGCGCCAGCAGCCAAGGTCCCCAGACAGCCGCTAACTATGGCTACACCTTC. Amino acids: CASSQGPQTAANYGYTF.

The chain links TRBV19 to TRBJ1-1, with D possibly being TRBD1 (6 bases). Germline lookup yields CDR1 LNHDA and CDR2 SQIVND (reference sequence). This CDR3 has 13 residues. V was clipped by 10 bases and J by 0 bases, with 12 bases between them. The CDR3 spells CATRGGMNTEAFF. The CDR3 DNA reads TGTGCCACCCGAGGGGGGATGAACACTGAAGCTTTCTTT.

This rearrangement joins TRBV5-1 to TRBJ1-1; 9 positions match TRBD1. Trimming at V came to 4 bases and at J to 3 bases, leaving 4 bases not matched to a gene. The V gene's germline CDR1 is SGHRS and CDR2 YFSETQ. CDR3 size: 14 residues. In DNA form, the CDR3 reads TGCGCCAGCAGCATACAGGGGGCTTACACTGAAGCTTTCTTT. Translation: CASSIQGAYTEAFF.

The J gene is TRBJ1-1, the V gene TRBV28; tentatively, D is TRBD1 (6 bases). The CDR3 extends over 17 amino acids. V was cut by 7 bases and J by 1 base, with 22 bases left in between. Per the germline V gene, CDR1 is MDHEN and CDR2 is SYDVKM. CDR3 nucleotide sequence: TGTGCCAGCACCCTAACACCGGGGGCGAGCTCGAACACTGAAGCTTTCTTT. Its translation is CASTLTPGASSNTEAFF.

This clone came up a few times. J is TRBJ2-7 and V is TRBV7-9; 9 bases map to TRBD2. CDR1 SEHNR and CDR2 FQNEAQ come from the germline V gene (reference sequence). This CDR3 has 15 amino acids. V lost 5 bases, J lost 7 bases, and 12 bases stayed unmatched. The CDR3 bases are TGTGCCAGCAGCGCCCGACTAGCGGAGGTGGGGGAGCAGTACTTC. Amino acid sequence: CASSARLAEVGEQYF.

The chain employs TRBV19 and TRBJ1-1; possibly TRBD1 for D (5 bases). The CDR3 spans 14 residues. Between the trimmed V and J ends, which lost 7 bases and 0 bases, there was a span of 12 bases. Germline V gene sequence: CDR1 LNHDA, CDR2 SQIVND (reference sequence). The CDR3 bases are TGTGCCAGTACCATGGGACGGATGAACACTGAAGCTTTCTTT. This sequence encodes CASTMGRMNTEAFF. The full variable domain, in which reference TRBV19 and TRBJ1-1 provide the parts outside the CDR3, is DGGITQSPKYLFRKEGQNVTLSCEQNLNHDAMYWYRQDPGQGLRLIYYSQIVNDFQKGDIAEGYSVSREKKESFPLTVTSAQKNPTAFYLCASTMGRMNTEAFFGQGTRLTVV.

The chain employs TRBV21-1 and TRBJ2-5; the table gives TRBD1 as D, unverified against the DNA. TRBV21-1 is listed as a pseudogene. This CDR3 is built from 16 residues. CDR3 amino acids: CASSKWTTRPGETQYF. The DNA for the CDR3 is TGTGCCAGCAGCAAGTGGACAACCCGACCAGGAGAGACCCAGTACTTC.

The chain employs TRBV18 and TRBJ2-1, with 13 bases aligning to TRBD2. CDR3 length: 18 amino acids. Germline V gives CDR1 KGHSH, CDR2 LQKENI. V lost 6 bases and J lost 5; bases outside the gene matches: 13. CDR3 residues: CASSPRALLAGGHNEQFF. CDR3 bases: TGTGCCAGCTCCCCAAGAGCCTTACTAGCGGGAGGGCACAATGAGCAGTTCTTC.

This sequence joins TRBV19 and TRBJ2-1, with D perhaps assigned TRBD1 or TRBD2 (5 bases each). Trimming took 7 bases from V and 0 from J, leaving 13 bases between them. Germline loops: CDR1 LNHDA, CDR2 SQIVND (reference sequence). The CDR3 is 15 amino acids. CDR3 loop: CASTRDHSSYNEQFF. The CDR3 nucleotides read TGTGCCAGTACCCGGGACCATAGCTCCTACAATGAGCAGTTCTTC.

In its sample, this clone was seen a few times. The V call is TRBV21-1, the J call TRBJ2-7; the D call TRBD1 from the table was never checked on the DNA. TRBV21-1 is reported as a pseudogene. The CDR3 consists of 12 residues. This CDR3 reads CASSKQACEQYF. The DNA for the CDR3 is TGTGCCAGCAGCAAACAGGCCTGCGAGCAGTACTTC.

The chain is built from TRBV28 and TRBJ2-1, with 13 nucleotides matching TRBD2. The V gene end was trimmed by 6 bases and the J gene end by 8 bases; junction bases not matched to a gene: 10. Germline lookup yields CDR1 MDHEN and CDR2 SYDVKM. The CDR3 spans 16 residues. The CDR3 is CASRGGTSGKGYEQFF. CDR3 in DNA: TGTGCCAGCAGGGGGGGGACTAGCGGGAAGGGTTATGAGCAGTTCTTC.

This chain connects TRBV4-1 to TRBJ2-3; perhaps TRBD1 as D (6 bases). Deletions cut 2 bases from V and 7 bases from J, with 16 bases between. Germline V CDR1 and CDR2: MGHRA, YSYEKL. This CDR3 has 15 residues. CDR3 in amino acids: CASSQQGQGVYTQYF. In DNA form, the CDR3 reads TGCGCCAGCAGCCAACAGGGGCAGGGAGTTTATACGCAGTATTTT.

The chain links TRBV4-1 to TRBJ1-3; 8 bases agree with TRBD1. The CDR3 extends over 15 amino acids. V dropped 4 bases and J dropped 0; count of bases not matched to a gene: 2. Germline-derived CDR1 and CDR2 are MGHRA and YSYEKL. The CDR3 loop is CASSPTGASGNTIYF. DNA of the CDR3: TGCGCCAGCAGCCCGACAGGGGCCTCTGGAAACACCATATATTTT.

The chain has TRBV27 and TRBJ1-2; the D gene is possibly TRBD1 (5 bases). Trimming removed 5 bases from V and 7 bases from J, with 14 bases in between. The CDR3 extends over 13 amino acids. The germline V gene has CDR1 MNHEY and CDR2 SMNVEV (reference sequence). For the CDR3, the DNA is TGTGCCAGCAGTCTCCCGGGGGATGGTGGCTACACCTTC. This gives the protein CASSLPGDGGYTF.

This chain uses TRBV5-1 with TRBJ2-5, with a weak D call TRBD1 (5 bases). Germline V gene lookup returns CDR1 SGHRS and CDR2 YFSETQ. The V gene lost 0 bases and the J gene lost 3 bases, with 12 bases spanning the gap. The CDR3 is 15 amino acids. CDR3 in amino acids: CASSLVGRAEETQYF. As DNA, the CDR3 is TGCGCCAGCAGCTTGGTGGGCAGGGCAGAAGAGACCCAGTACTTC.

The chain employs TRBV9 and TRBJ2-1; 7 bases are shared with TRBD1. Unmatched junction bases numbered 5, after V lost 0 bases and J lost 8 bases. This CDR3 contains 14 residues. Germline CDR1 SGDLS, CDR2 YYNGEE. The CDR3 DNA reads TGTGCCAGCAGCGTAGAAGTCAGGGGGTATGAGCAGTTCTTC. It translates to CASSVEVRGYEQFF.

This rearrangement joins TRBV15 to TRBJ2-1; 10 positions agree with TRBD2. The CDR3 covers 16 residues. The junction had 11 bases not matched to a gene; V was cut back by 5 bases and J by 7 bases. Germline values: CDR1 LNHNV, CDR2 YYDKDF (reference sequence). As DNA, the CDR3 is TGTGCCACCAGCCTCAATAAAAGGACTAGCGGTAATGAGCAGTTCTTC. As protein: CATSLNKRTSGNEQFF. The variable domain in full, with the rest retrieved from reference TRBV15 and TRBJ2-1, is DAMVIQNPRYQVTQFGKPVTLSCSQTLNHNVMYWYQQKSSQAPKLLFHYYDKDFNNEADTPDNFQSRRPNTSFCFLDIRSPGLGDTAMYLCATSLNKRTSGNEQFFGPGTRLTVL.

The rearrangement links TRBV7-2 to TRBJ2-7, with a weak D call TRBD2 (5 bases). The germline gives CDR1 SGHTA, CDR2 FQGNSA. The CDR3 has 14 amino acids. Trimming removed 5 bases from V and 4 bases from J, with 15 bases in between. In DNA, the CDR3 is TGTGCCAGCAGCACGCAAGGGCGGGCTTACGAGCAGTACTTC. This translates into CASSTQGRAYEQYF.

The V and J genes are TRBV12-3 or TRBV12-4 and TRBJ2-2; D not resolved. The V and J ends lost 6 bases and 5 bases respectively, with 10 bases between them. CDR3 length: 13 residues. The CDR3: CASRSSRTGELFF. DNA for the CDR3: TGTGCCAGCAGGTCAAGCCGGACCGGGGAGCTGTTTTTT.

This clone has a single count. V and J are TRBV30 and TRBJ2-1; a weak D match, TRBD1 (6 bases). Germline CDR1 and CDR2: GTSNPN and SVGIG (reference sequence). The CDR3 has 14 residues. Trimming pared 1 base from V and 14 bases from J, leaving 21 bases between. The CDR3: CAWSAITPVSGEFF. The CDR3 nucleotides are TGTGCCTGGAGTGCTATAACCCCCGTGTCAGGGGAGTTCTTC.

This rearrangement joins TRBV5-4 to TRBJ2-1; 14 positions agree with TRBD2. The CDR3 runs 19 residues. Germline loops: CDR1 SGHNT, CDR2 YYREEE (reference sequence). Trimming took 4 bases from V and 1 from J; bases not matched to a gene: 10. The CDR3 DNA sequence: TGTGCCAGCAGCCCAGGCACCGGGACTAGCGGGAGTTCCTACAATGAGCAGTTCTTC. This sequence encodes CASSPGTGTSGSSYNEQFF.

This chain connects TRBV7-8 to TRBJ1-2, with D hard to call. V dropped 5 bases and J dropped 4 bases, with 8 bases sitting between them. CDR1 is SGHVS and CDR2 is FQNEAQ in the germline V gene. This CDR3 is 12 amino acids long. This chain's CDR3 is CASSPGGYGYTF. DNA for the CDR3: TGTGCCAGCAGCCCGGGCGGCTATGGCTACACCTTC. Combining the CDR3 with reference TRBV7-8 and TRBJ1-2 gives the whole variable domain GAGVSQSPRYKVAKRGQDVALRCDPISGHVSLFWYQQALGQGPEFLTYFQNEAQLDKSGLPSDRFFAERPEGSVSTLKIQRTQQEDSAVYLCASSPGGYGYTFGSGTRLTVV.

The rearrangement joins TRBV5-1 to TRBJ2-7; D is tentatively TRBD1 or TRBD2 (5 bases each). The CDR3 contains 12 residues. Germline V gene data show CDR1 as SGHRS and CDR2 as YFSETQ. V was pared by 4 bases and J by 3 bases, with 8 bases between. CDR3 loop: CASSRDDYEQYF. The CDR3 DNA sequence: TGCGCCAGCAGCCGGGACGACTACGAGCAGTACTTC.